Listed below are T cell receptor beta chains from one sample, sequenced in a study of PD-1 blockade in classical Hodgkin lymphoma. Sequenced by immunoSEQ multiplex PCR; TCRdb stores in-frame clones only, minus some. This sample carries more than 90,000 clones, roughly 89% of them seen once, and the ten largest clones take 5% to 7.5%. The sample in question was peripheral blood mononuclear cells (PBMCs), obtained before the second cycle of nivolumab. The receptor source for this set is a human donor with classical Hodgkin lymphoma. Each CDR3 is given with its conserved first and last residue. D genes are given only for firm matches. A clone size is listed for some rows: how often the clone was seen (once, few, many), or a class if it is expanded.

v_call	d_call	clone_size	j_call	cdr3_aa	cdr3_nt
TRBV28	.	.	TRBJ2-6	CASSLDRDAPYSGANVLTF	TGTGCCAGCAGTTTAGACCGGGACGCACCTTACTCTGGGGCCAACGTCCTGACTTTC
TRBV5-4	.	.	TRBJ2-7	CASSSPGVAYEQYF	TGTGCCAGCAGCTCACCAGGGGTTGCCTACGAGCAGTACTTC
TRBV27	.	.	TRBJ1-2	CASSSAGTDYGYTF	TGTGCCAGCAGTTCCGCCGGGACGGACTATGGCTACACCTTC
TRBV7-3	.	.	TRBJ2-3	CASSQTGFATSTDTQYF	TGTGCCAGCAGCCAAACGGGATTCGCCACTAGCACAGATACGCAGTATTTT
TRBV30	.	.	TRBJ1-3	CAWSVPRRGAGNTIYF	TGTGCCTGGAGTGTACCCCGCAGGGGAGCTGGAAACACCATATATTTT
TRBV6-6	.	once	TRBJ1-2	CATLGGYGYTF	TGTGCAACGTTGGGAGGCTATGGCTACACCTTC
TRBV5-1	TRBD2	once	TRBJ2-5	CASSWGISGGPQETQYF	TGCGCCAGCAGCTGGGGGATTAGCGGGGGGCCTCAAGAGACCCAGTACTTC
TRBV7-2	TRBD2	.	TRBJ2-7	CASSRSAGVATYEQYF	TGTGCCAGCAGCCGCTCAGCGGGGGTAGCGACCTACGAGCAGTACTTC
TRBV5-1	TRBD1	.	TRBJ2-1	CASSLDSFLTGGDEQFF	TGCGCCAGCAGCTTGGATTCGTTTCTCACAGGGGGCGATGAGCAGTTCTTC
TRBV18	.	.	TRBJ1-3	CASSKTRSSGNTIYF	TGTGCCAGCTCAAAAACCCGAAGCTCTGGAAACACCATATATTTT
TRBV4-1	.	.	TRBJ2-5	CASSQGQGLETQYF	TGCGCCAGCAGCCAAGGGCAGGGGCTAGAGACCCAGTACTTC
TRBV7-9	TRBD1	.	TRBJ1-1	CASSSGGTEAFF	TGTGCCAGCAGCTCAGGGGGCACTGAAGCTTTCTTT
TRBV30	TRBD1	once	TRBJ2-7	CAWSLTGVEQYF	TGTGCCTGGAGCCTAACAGGGGTCGAGCAGTACTTC
TRBV7-9	.	.	TRBJ1-4	CASSPIGLLNEKLFF	TGTGCCAGCAGCCCCATAGGGCTCTTGAATGAAAAACTGTTTTTT
TRBV18	.	.	TRBJ2-5	CASSPRWGAETQYF	TGTGCCAGCTCACCAAGGTGGGGGGCTGAGACCCAGTACTTC
TRBV30	.	.	TRBJ1-1	CAKNRVTEAFF	TGTGCCAAGAACAGGGTCACTGAAGCTTTCTTT
TRBV7-2	.	.	TRBJ2-5	CASSLRQGVRGTQYF	TGTGCCAGCAGCTTAAGGCAGGGAGTTCGTGGGACCCAGTACTTC
TRBV7-2	TRBD1	once	TRBJ1-3	CASSLGDREGDTIYF	TGTGCCAGCAGCTTAGGGGACAGGGAAGGGGACACCATATATTTT
TRBV29-1	.	.	TRBJ1-1	CSVEDYRRGTEAFF	TGCAGCGTTGAAGATTATCGCAGGGGAACTGAAGCTTTCTTT
TRBV9	.	.	TRBJ2-1	CASSVSGGLSYNEQFF	TGTGCCAGCAGCGTATCCGGGGGCCTCAGTTACAATGAGCAGTTCTTC
TRBV4-1	.	once	TRBJ2-5	CASSQDVGRAKTQYF	TGCGCCAGCAGCCAAGATGTGGGCAGGGCAAAGACCCAGTACTTC
TRBV15	.	.	TRBJ1-3	CATSRPDSPSGNTIYF	TGTGCCACCAGCAGACCCGACAGCCCCTCTGGAAACACCATATATTTT
TRBV6-1	TRBD1	.	TRBJ1-2	CASGGARDRESGYTF	TGTGCCAGCGGCGGGGCGAGGGACAGGGAAAGTGGCTACACCTTC
TRBV7-8	.	many	TRBJ2-7	CASNPEAGGYYYEQYF	TGTGCCAGCAACCCAGAGGCGGGCGGTTACTACTACGAGCAGTACTTC
TRBV9	.	.	TRBJ1-3	CASSVEGGTIYF	TGTGCCAGCAGCGTAGAGGGTGGCACCATATATTTT
TRBV15	.	.	TRBJ2-7	CATSRDRGAEQYF	TGTGCCACCAGCAGAGATCGAGGGGCCGAGCAGTACTTC
TRBV9	.	.	TRBJ1-2	CASSVLPPSNYGYTF	TGTGCCAGCAGCGTACTCCCGCCAAGCAACTATGGCTACACCTTC
TRBV6-5	.	.	TRBJ1-4	CASSQTAEKLFF	TGTGCCAGCAGTCAGACAGCCGAAAAACTGTTTTTT
TRBV4-2	.	.	TRBJ2-3	CASSQEPGRMRGTDTQYF	TGTGCCAGCAGCCAAGAGCCCGGGCGGATGAGGGGCACAGATACGCAGTATTTT
TRBV7-9	.	.	TRBJ2-7	CASSPGSYEQYF	TGTGCCAGCAGCCCTGGATCCTACGAGCAGTACTTC
TRBV29-1	.	.	TRBJ1-2	CSVEPGPYYGYTF	TGCAGCGTTGAACCAGGGCCCTACTATGGCTACACCTTC
TRBV5-6	.	.	TRBJ2-7	CASSLVPVTLREQYF	TGTGCCAGCAGCTTGGTGCCGGTAACCCTACGGGAGCAGTACTTC
TRBV10-3	TRBD1	.	TRBJ2-1	CAITPGQDSEYEQFF	TGTGCCATCACCCCGGGACAGGACTCTGAATATGAGCAGTTCTTC
TRBV10-3	TRBD1	.	TRBJ2-7	CAISPSPGQGFLSSYEQYF	TGTGCCATCAGTCCTTCGCCGGGACAGGGATTCCTCAGCTCCTACGAGCAGTACTTC
TRBV29-1	.	.	TRBJ2-1	CSVDNQGYNEQFF	TGCAGCGTTGATAACCAGGGTTACAATGAGCAGTTCTTC
TRBV11-2	.	.	TRBJ1-2	CASSDHYGYTF	TGTGCCAGCAGCGACCACTATGGCTACACCTTC
TRBV2	.	once	TRBJ1-2	CASSVGRKTNYGYTF	TGTGCCAGCAGTGTGGGCAGGAAGACTAACTATGGCTACACCTTC
TRBV11-2	TRBD1	.	TRBJ1-2	CASSIGTAYGYTF	TGTGCCAGCAGCATAGGGACAGCCTATGGCTACACCTTC
TRBV5-1	TRBD2	.	TRBJ2-7	CASSTEGRGKGKDEQYF	TGCGCCAGCAGCACGGAAGGGAGGGGAAAGGGGAAAGACGAGCAGTACTTC
TRBV27	TRBD2	.	TRBJ2-1	CASSHPPGTSNEQFF	TGTGCCAGCAGCCACCCCCCGGGGACTAGCAATGAGCAGTTCTTC
TRBV29-1	.	.	TRBJ1-1	CSVEETGTEAFF	TGCAGCGTTGAAGAGACCGGGACAGAAGCTTTCTTT